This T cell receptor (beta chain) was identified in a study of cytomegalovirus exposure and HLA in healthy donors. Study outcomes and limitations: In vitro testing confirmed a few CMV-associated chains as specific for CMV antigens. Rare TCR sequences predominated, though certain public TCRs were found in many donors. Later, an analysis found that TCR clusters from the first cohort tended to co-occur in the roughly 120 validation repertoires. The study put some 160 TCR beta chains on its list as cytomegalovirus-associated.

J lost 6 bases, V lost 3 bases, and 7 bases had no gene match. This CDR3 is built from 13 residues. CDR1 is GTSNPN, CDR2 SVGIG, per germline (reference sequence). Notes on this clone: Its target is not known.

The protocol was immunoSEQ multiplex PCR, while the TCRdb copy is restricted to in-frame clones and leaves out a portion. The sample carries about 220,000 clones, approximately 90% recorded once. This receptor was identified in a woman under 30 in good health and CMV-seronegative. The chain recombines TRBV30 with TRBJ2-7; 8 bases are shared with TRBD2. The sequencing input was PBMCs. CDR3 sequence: CAWRGTSWREQYF. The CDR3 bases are TGTGCCTGGAGGGGGACTAGTTGGCGCGAGCAGTACTTC.